The clone carrying this T cell receptor beta chain was seen a handful of times. This CDR3 contains 14 residues. Trimming stripped 3 bases from V and 5 bases from J, with 12 bases between. Per the germline V gene, CDR1 is SGHDT and CDR2 is YYEEEE. The record originates from a study of identical twins. TCRdb independently ran MiXCR on the 5' RACE reads; one entry per CDR3 protein. The sample records hundreds of thousands of distinct CDR3 sequences, around 12% being singletons. Another study also made use of these data, one on yellow fever vaccine responses in identical twins.

Sequenced: CD8+ T cells sorted from blood. The receptor was isolated from a young woman in good health. The chain combines TRBV5-6 with TRBJ2-1; tentative D call: TRBD1 (6 bases). The CDR3 reads CASSSLDRNNEQFF. The CDR3 bases are TGTGCCAGCAGCTCGCTAGACAGGAACAATGAGCAGTTCTTC.